These T cell receptor beta chains were read from a single sample in a study of T-cell reconstitution after alpha-beta-depleted transplantation in children. One entry per CDR3 protein, called by TCRdb with MiXCR from the PCR reads. The sample includes about 340,000 distinct CDR3 sequences, around a tenth of them seen just once. The source material was PBMCs from the stem cell graft donor, sampled from the stem cell graft. These receptors were collected from a human donor who donated a stem cell graft to a child with acute lymphoblastic leukemia. The CDR3 runs from the conserved cysteine through the conserved F or W. The D gene is left open where the match is weak. For some rows the clone size is stated as once, few or many, or as a class when expanded; others skip it.

abundance: few; v_gene: TRBV20-1; d_gene: TRBD2; j_gene: TRBJ2-7; CDR3nt: TGCAGTGTCCTCATGACTAGCGGAAACGAGCAGTACTTC; CDR3aa: CSVLMTSGNEQYF
abundance: NA; v_gene: TRBV20-1; d_gene: NA; j_gene: TRBJ1-1; CDR3nt: TGCAGTGCTAGAGTCGACCTGGGGGGGCTAGCTTTCTTT; CDR3aa: CSARVDLGGLAFF
abundance: NA; v_gene: TRBV5-4; d_gene: TRBD1; j_gene: TRBJ2-7; CDR3nt: TGTGCCAGCAGCTGGGACAGGGACTCCTACGAGCAGTACTTC; CDR3aa: CASSWDRDSYEQYF
abundance: few; v_gene: TRBV20-1; d_gene: NA; j_gene: TRBJ1-1; CDR3nt: TGCAGTGCTAGAGTAGGAGGGAATGAAGCTTTCTTT; CDR3aa: CSARVGGNEAFF
abundance: NA; v_gene: TRBV7-6; d_gene: NA; j_gene: TRBJ2-1; CDR3nt: TGTGCCAGCAGCTCCCGACTAGACTATTACAATGAGCAGTTCTTC; CDR3aa: CASSSRLDYYNEQFF
abundance: few; v_gene: TRBV7-2; d_gene: NA; j_gene: TRBJ2-3; CDR3nt: TGTGCCAGCAGCTCGGCAAAGAGGACAGATACGCAGTATTTT; CDR3aa: CASSSAKRTDTQYF
abundance: few; v_gene: TRBV12-3/TRBV12-4; d_gene: TRBD2; j_gene: TRBJ2-7; CDR3nt: TGTGCCAGCAGTCCCGGGAGGGAGTCCTACGAGCAGTACTTC; CDR3aa: CASSPGRESYEQYF
abundance: few; v_gene: TRBV13; d_gene: NA; j_gene: TRBJ2-6; CDR3nt: TGTGCCAGCAGCTTACAGGGGACTGGGGCCAACGTCCTGACTTTC; CDR3aa: CASSLQGTGANVLTF
abundance: NA; v_gene: TRBV4-1; d_gene: TRBD1; j_gene: TRBJ1-2; CDR3nt: TGCGCCAGCAGCCAAGTACAGGGGGTAGATAACTATGGCTACACCTTC; CDR3aa: CASSQVQGVDNYGYTF
abundance: NA; v_gene: TRBV20-1; d_gene: NA; j_gene: TRBJ2-5; CDR3nt: TGCAGTGCTAGAGGGGCTAGCACGAAAGAGACCCAGTACTTC; CDR3aa: CSARGASTKETQYF
abundance: NA; v_gene: TRBV10-3; d_gene: NA; j_gene: TRBJ1-1; CDR3nt: TGTGCCATCAGTGATTTAACTGAAGCTTTCTTT; CDR3aa: CAISDLTEAFF
abundance: NA; v_gene: TRBV7-2; d_gene: TRBD1; j_gene: TRBJ2-2; CDR3nt: TGTGCCAGCAGCCCAGGACAGGCCCTGTGGCGGGAGCTGTTTTTT; CDR3aa: CASSPGQALWRELFF
abundance: few; v_gene: TRBV29-1; d_gene: TRBD2; j_gene: TRBJ2-7; CDR3nt: TGCAGCGTTGTACTAGCGGGAGGTCCCTACGAGCAGTACTTC; CDR3aa: CSVVLAGGPYEQYF
abundance: many; v_gene: TRBV4-1; d_gene: NA; j_gene: TRBJ1-2; CDR3nt: TGCGCCAGCAGCCAAGGACAGGAGGACTATGGCTACACCTTC; CDR3aa: CASSQGQEDYGYTF
abundance: NA; v_gene: TRBV11-1; d_gene: TRBD2; j_gene: TRBJ2-2; CDR3nt: TGTGCCAGCAGCTTAGAAAGGCTAGCGGGAGCCTGGAACACCGGGGAGCTGTTTTTT; CDR3aa: CASSLERLAGAWNTGELFF
abundance: many; v_gene: TRBV11-3; d_gene: NA; j_gene: TRBJ2-1; CDR3nt: TGTGCCAGCAGCCCTGGGATTTACAATGAGCAGTTCTTC; CDR3aa: CASSPGIYNEQFF
abundance: many; v_gene: TRBV19; d_gene: TRBD2; j_gene: TRBJ2-2; CDR3nt: TGTGCCAGTAGTATAGCCAGCGGGAGCACCGGGGAGCTGTTTTTT; CDR3aa: CASSIASGSTGELFF
abundance: NA; v_gene: TRBV19; d_gene: NA; j_gene: TRBJ2-1; CDR3nt: TGTGCCAGCTCCGCCCCCACCCTTGACAATGAGCAGTTCTTC; CDR3aa: CASSAPTLDNEQFF
abundance: NA; v_gene: TRBV5-4; d_gene: NA; j_gene: TRBJ2-7; CDR3nt: TGTGCCAGCAGTACTGGGGGGATCGACTACGAGCAGTACTTC; CDR3aa: CASSTGGIDYEQYF
abundance: NA; v_gene: TRBV30; d_gene: TRBD2; j_gene: TRBJ2-1; CDR3nt: TGTAGTCGGGAGGGATCCTACAATGAGCAGTTCTTC; CDR3aa: CSREGSYNEQFF
abundance: few; v_gene: TRBV20-1; d_gene: NA; j_gene: TRBJ2-5; CDR3nt: TGCAGTGCTATTCCTTGGACACAAGAGACCCAGTACTTC; CDR3aa: CSAIPWTQETQYF
abundance: few; v_gene: TRBV27; d_gene: NA; j_gene: TRBJ2-7; CDR3nt: TGTGCCAGCAGTTTATCCAGGCTTACCTACGAGCAGTACTTC; CDR3aa: CASSLSRLTYEQYF
abundance: NA; v_gene: TRBV12-5; d_gene: NA; j_gene: TRBJ2-3; CDR3nt: TGTGCTAGTGGTTTGAGTGCAACGCTAGATACGCAGTATTTT; CDR3aa: CASGLSATLDTQYF
abundance: many; v_gene: TRBV12-3/TRBV12-4; d_gene: TRBD1; j_gene: TRBJ1-1; CDR3nt: TGTGCCAGCAGTTTAGCCAGGGGGCACACTGAAGCTTTCTTT; CDR3aa: CASSLARGHTEAFF
abundance: NA; v_gene: TRBV20-1; d_gene: TRBD2; j_gene: TRBJ2-3; CDR3nt: TGCAGTGCCTCGCGGACTAGCGGCCGCTTGGATACGCAGTATTTT; CDR3aa: CSASRTSGRLDTQYF
abundance: many; v_gene: TRBV2; d_gene: NA; j_gene: TRBJ2-1; CDR3nt: TGTGCCCTGCAAGGGGGGCCAGGGAGAACTACGAACTACCAAAATGAGCAGTTCTTC; CDR3aa: CALQGGPGRTTNYQNEQFF
abundance: NA; v_gene: TRBV7-3; d_gene: NA; j_gene: TRBJ2-1; CDR3nt: TGTGCCAGCAGCTCTAATAGCGATGAGCAGTTCTTC; CDR3aa: CASSSNSDEQFF
abundance: NA; v_gene: TRBV2; d_gene: NA; j_gene: TRBJ2-7; CDR3nt: TGTGCCAGCTGTTTAGTCTTTGGACGGGGGGCCCAGGGCGACGAGCAGTACTTC; CDR3aa: CASCLVFGRGAQGDEQYF
abundance: NA; v_gene: TRBV20-1; d_gene: TRBD2; j_gene: TRBJ2-1; CDR3nt: TGCAGTGCTAGAGATATCCCCCAGCGGGAGCCCAATGAGCAGTTCTTC; CDR3aa: CSARDIPQREPNEQFF
abundance: NA; v_gene: TRBV28; d_gene: NA; j_gene: TRBJ2-5; CDR3nt: TGTGCCAGCGCCTCGACCGTGAAGGCCAAAGAGACCCAGTACTTC; CDR3aa: CASASTVKAKETQYF
abundance: few; v_gene: TRBV20-1; d_gene: TRBD2; j_gene: TRBJ2-1; CDR3nt: TGCAGTGCTAGACCACCGGGACTAGCGGCCCAGGGGCAGTTCTTC; CDR3aa: CSARPPGLAAQGQFF
abundance: many; v_gene: TRBV5-1; d_gene: NA; j_gene: TRBJ2-7; CDR3nt: TGCGCCAGCGGTACAGGATACGAGCAGTACTTC; CDR3aa: CASGTGYEQYF
abundance: many; v_gene: TRBV4-1; d_gene: NA; j_gene: TRBJ2-5; CDR3nt: TGCGCCAGCAGCCTTGGACAGTTTGAGACCCAGTACTTC; CDR3aa: CASSLGQFETQYF
abundance: few; v_gene: TRBV5-1; d_gene: TRBD1; j_gene: TRBJ2-5; CDR3nt: TGCGCCAGCAGCTTGGACAGGGGGTTGGAGACCCAGTACTTC; CDR3aa: CASSLDRGLETQYF
abundance: NA; v_gene: TRBV18; d_gene: TRBD1; j_gene: TRBJ1-1; CDR3nt: TGTGCCAGCTCAACCGTGACAGGGGCGGCCACTGAAGCTTTCTTT; CDR3aa: CASSTVTGAATEAFF
abundance: few; v_gene: TRBV5-1; d_gene: TRBD1; j_gene: TRBJ2-2; CDR3nt: TGCGCCAGCAGCTTAGACAGGGTAAACGCCGGGGAGCTGTTTTTT; CDR3aa: CASSLDRVNAGELFF
abundance: NA; v_gene: TRBV7-9; d_gene: NA; j_gene: TRBJ2-5; CDR3nt: TGTGCCAGCAGCTTTCCGGGAGAAAGGGATCGAGAGACCCAGTACTTC; CDR3aa: CASSFPGERDRETQYF
abundance: few; v_gene: TRBV4-1; d_gene: NA; j_gene: TRBJ1-1; CDR3nt: TGCGCCAGCAGCCAAGGCAGGTTGGGCACTGAAGCTTTCTTT; CDR3aa: CASSQGRLGTEAFF
abundance: many; v_gene: TRBV27; d_gene: NA; j_gene: TRBJ1-5; CDR3nt: TGTGCCAGCAGTCGGCTCGTAGGGGAGTTCGGCAATCAGCCCCAGCATTTT; CDR3aa: CASSRLVGEFGNQPQHF
abundance: many; v_gene: TRBV24-1; d_gene: TRBD2; j_gene: TRBJ2-2; CDR3nt: TGTGCCACCAGCCCGGGACTAGCGGGGACCGGGGAGCTGTTTTTT; CDR3aa: CATSPGLAGTGELFF
abundance: few; v_gene: TRBV2; d_gene: NA; j_gene: TRBJ2-1; CDR3nt: TGTGCCAGCAATGCCGGGACCAAGAGCTCCTACAATGAGCAGTTCTTC; CDR3aa: CASNAGTKSSYNEQFF
abundance: many; v_gene: TRBV29-1; d_gene: NA; j_gene: TRBJ2-7; CDR3nt: TGCAGCGTTGCCGAGACTTACTCCTACGAGCAGTACTTC; CDR3aa: CSVAETYSYEQYF
abundance: few; v_gene: TRBV28; d_gene: NA; j_gene: TRBJ2-6; CDR3nt: TGTGCCAGCGAAAGGGTGCCTGGGGCCAACGTCCTGACTTTC; CDR3aa: CASERVPGANVLTF
abundance: many; v_gene: TRBV20-1; d_gene: NA; j_gene: TRBJ2-3; CDR3nt: TGCAGTGCTAGAGGACAGGACGGGATGGATACGCAGTATTTT; CDR3aa: CSARGQDGMDTQYF
abundance: NA; v_gene: TRBV28; d_gene: TRBD2; j_gene: TRBJ2-7; CDR3nt: TGTGCCAGCAGTCGACGGACTAGCGGGAACGAGCAGTACTTC; CDR3aa: CASSRRTSGNEQYF
abundance: few; v_gene: TRBV3-1; d_gene: NA; j_gene: TRBJ1-3; CDR3nt: TGTGCCAGCAGCCAAGATAAGGCGTACGGAAACACCATATATTTT; CDR3aa: CASSQDKAYGNTIYF
abundance: many; v_gene: TRBV12-3/TRBV12-4; d_gene: NA; j_gene: TRBJ2-2; CDR3nt: TGTGCCAGCAGTTTACACAGCCCCACCGGGGAGCTGTTTTTT; CDR3aa: CASSLHSPTGELFF
abundance: NA; v_gene: TRBV14; d_gene: NA; j_gene: TRBJ2-3; CDR3nt: TGTGCCAGCAGCCAAGTCCTAGCTGGTTACGCAGATACGCAGTATTTT; CDR3aa: CASSQVLAGYADTQYF
abundance: few; v_gene: TRBV7-7; d_gene: NA; j_gene: TRBJ2-2; CDR3nt: TGTGCTACTGGGTGGGGACCCGGGGAGCTGTTTTTT; CDR3aa: CATGWGPGELFF
abundance: few; v_gene: TRBV7-9; d_gene: NA; j_gene: TRBJ1-6; CDR3nt: TGTGCCGTGATGGGCTTCTCCTATAATTCACCCCTCCACTTT; CDR3aa: CAVMGFSYNSPLHF
abundance: few; v_gene: TRBV4-1; d_gene: NA; j_gene: TRBJ1-2; CDR3nt: TGCGCCAGCAGCCAAGCTCAAGGTTCTTACGTCTACACCTTC; CDR3aa: CASSQAQGSYVYTF
abundance: many; v_gene: TRBV29-1; d_gene: TRBD2; j_gene: TRBJ2-3; CDR3nt: TGCAGCGTCGAATCTAGCGGGAGAACAGATACGCAGTATTTT; CDR3aa: CSVESSGRTDTQYF
abundance: few; v_gene: TRBV10-3; d_gene: NA; j_gene: TRBJ1-5; CDR3nt: TGTGCCATCAGTGTCCGGCAGGGTCAGCCCCAGCATTTT; CDR3aa: CAISVRQGQPQHF
abundance: NA; v_gene: TRBV12-3/TRBV12-4; d_gene: NA; j_gene: TRBJ2-3; CDR3nt: TGTGCCAGCAGCGGGACTTTCACAGATACGCAGTATTTT; CDR3aa: CASSGTFTDTQYF
abundance: many; v_gene: TRBV5-1; d_gene: NA; j_gene: TRBJ1-1; CDR3nt: TGCGCCAGCAGCTTGGCGGGCAGGTCGAAGACTTTCTTT; CDR3aa: CASSLAGRSKTFF
abundance: NA; v_gene: TRBV11-2; d_gene: TRBD1; j_gene: TRBJ2-7; CDR3nt: TGTGCCAGCAGATCTACAGGGGGAGGAGGAGTTTACGAGCAGTACTTC; CDR3aa: CASRSTGGGGVYEQYF
abundance: NA; v_gene: TRBV20-1; d_gene: NA; j_gene: TRBJ2-3; CDR3nt: TGCAGTGCTAGACCCCCTGGGTTCACAGATACGCAGTATTTT; CDR3aa: CSARPPGFTDTQYF
abundance: NA; v_gene: TRBV7-2; d_gene: NA; j_gene: TRBJ2-5; CDR3nt: TGTGCCAGCAGCTTATTATTGGCCACGGGACCTCAAGAGACCCAGTACTTC; CDR3aa: CASSLLLATGPQETQYF
abundance: NA; v_gene: TRBV7-3; d_gene: NA; j_gene: TRBJ2-3; CDR3nt: TGTGCCAGCAGCCCCGTAGGAGGGAGGACAGATACGCAGTATTTT; CDR3aa: CASSPVGGRTDTQYF
abundance: few; v_gene: TRBV11-2; d_gene: NA; j_gene: TRBJ1-4; CDR3nt: TGTGCCAGCAGCTTAAGGGTCTCGGGCGGTCGGGGGACCAATGAAAAACTGTTTTTT; CDR3aa: CASSLRVSGGRGTNEKLFF